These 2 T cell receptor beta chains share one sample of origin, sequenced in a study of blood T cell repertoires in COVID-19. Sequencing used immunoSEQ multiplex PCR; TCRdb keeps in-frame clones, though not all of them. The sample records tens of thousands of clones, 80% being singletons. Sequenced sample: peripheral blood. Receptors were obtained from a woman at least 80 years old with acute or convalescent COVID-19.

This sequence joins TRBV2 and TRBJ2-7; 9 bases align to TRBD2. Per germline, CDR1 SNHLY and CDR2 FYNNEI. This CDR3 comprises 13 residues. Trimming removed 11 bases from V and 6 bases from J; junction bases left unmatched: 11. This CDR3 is CASTYLAGLEQYF. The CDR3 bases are TGTGCCTCAACCTACCTAGCGGGACTCGAGCAGTACTTC.

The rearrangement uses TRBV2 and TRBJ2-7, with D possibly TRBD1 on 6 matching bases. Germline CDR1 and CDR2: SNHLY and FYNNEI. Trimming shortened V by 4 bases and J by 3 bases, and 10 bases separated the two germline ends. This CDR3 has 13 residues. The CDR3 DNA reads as TGTGCCAGCAGTGGCCGGGACAACTACGAGCAGTACTTC. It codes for CASSGRDNYEQYF.